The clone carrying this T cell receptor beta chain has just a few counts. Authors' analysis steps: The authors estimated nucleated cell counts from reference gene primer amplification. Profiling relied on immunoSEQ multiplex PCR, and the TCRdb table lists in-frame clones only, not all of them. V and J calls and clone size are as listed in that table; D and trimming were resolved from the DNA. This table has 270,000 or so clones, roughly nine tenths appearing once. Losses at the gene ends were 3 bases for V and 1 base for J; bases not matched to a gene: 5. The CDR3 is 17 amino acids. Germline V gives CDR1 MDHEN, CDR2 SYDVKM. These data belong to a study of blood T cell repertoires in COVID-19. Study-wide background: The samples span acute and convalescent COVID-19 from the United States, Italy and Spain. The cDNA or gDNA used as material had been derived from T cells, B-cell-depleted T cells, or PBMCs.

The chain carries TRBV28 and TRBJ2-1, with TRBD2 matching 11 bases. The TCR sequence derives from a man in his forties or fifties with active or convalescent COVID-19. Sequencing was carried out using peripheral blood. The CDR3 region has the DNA TGTGCCAGCAGTTTCTCCGGACTAGCGGGTTCCTACAATGAGCAGTTCTTC. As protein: CASSFSGLAGSYNEQFF.